Given below is one T cell receptor beta chain in context. The data belong to a study of blood T cell repertoires in COVID-19. The wider study: Samples of COVID-19 (acute and convalescent) were obtained from the United States, Italy and Spain.

Authors' data handling: Amplification from reference gene primers served as the basis for estimated nucleated cell counts. The table came from immunoSEQ multiplex PCR; TCRdb's copy has only in-frame clones and leaves some out. V, J and clone size were drawn from that table, and D and trimming were deduced from the DNA. The sample consists of 100,000 or so clones, roughly 89% of them appearing once. V shed 5 bases, J shed 7 bases, and the junction held 9 bases outside the gene matches. There are 17 residues in the CDR3. Germline V gene lookup returns CDR1 MNHEY and CDR2 SMNVEV (reference sequence). Patients at the Seattle site were enrolled during active infection and followed longitudinally.

This sequence originates from a woman aged 45-65 years with COVID-19, enrolled during active disease. The source material was peripheral blood. This chain links TRBV27 with TRBJ2-1, with 15 bases lining up with TRBD2. The CDR3 bases are TGTGCCAGCAGTCTCTGGACTAGCGGGGGGGCGGGTAATGAGCAGTTCTTC. It yields the protein CASSLWTSGGAGNEQFF.